Listed here are 31 T cell receptor beta chains from one sample, sequenced in a study of CD8 T cells in Susac syndrome (dated by TCRdb to the late 2010s). Library preparation employed the immunoSEQ multiplex PCR assay. RNA was extracted with the RNeasy kit and roughly 0.5 to 1 ug was reverse transcribed using random hexamers. The public reads were run again by TCRdb, first through fastp at Q25 and then through MiXCR, and only productive beta chains were kept. A single entry per CDR3 protein holds the most common genes and DNA from its merged rows. In this sample the table shows over 130,000 distinct CDR3 sequences, 85% to 95% of which occur a single time. Together, the top ten hold about 0.11% of the sample. Sequenced sample: CD4+ T cells from PBMCs. The receptors derive from a human donor with multiple sclerosis.

The chain has TRBV4-2 and TRBJ2-7; tentatively, D is TRBD1 (5 bases). This CDR3 spans 12 amino acids. Germline V gene lookup returns CDR1 LGHNA and CDR2 YNFKEQ. V lost 4 bases to trimming and J lost 11 bases, with 15 bases between them. The CDR3 here is CASSRDDSPEYF. CDR3 sequence (DNA): TGTGCCAGCAGCCGAGACGACAGTCCGGAGTACTTC.

The chain has TRBV19 and TRBJ2-3, with 8 bases aligning to TRBD1. Per germline, CDR1 LNHDA and CDR2 SQIVND (reference sequence). V dropped 4 bases and J dropped 5; count of bases not matched to a gene: 2. This CDR3 has 13 amino acids. Here the CDR3 reads CASSTDREDTQYF. The CDR3 DNA sequence: TGTGCCAGTAGTACGGACAGGGAAGATACGCAGTATTTT.

CDR3 region: CSALIVITDTQYF. The CDR3 bases are TGCAGTGCCCTTATAGTGATCACAGATACGCAGTATTTT. This chain links TRBV20-1 with TRBJ2-3; D is unresolved. Trimming cost V 6 bases and J 2 bases, with 12 bases left between them. Germline CDR1 and CDR2: DFQATT and SNEGSKA (reference sequence). CDR3 length equals 13 residues.

V gene TRBV20-1 combines with J gene TRBJ2-2, with 10 positions matching TRBD2. Germline V CDR1 and CDR2: DFQATT, SNEGSKA (reference sequence). This CDR3 spans 14 amino acids. The V segment lost 5 bases and the J segment 6 bases; nucleotides outside the gene matches: 6. Here the CDR3 reads CSAQRGGRSGELFF. The CDR3 DNA follows: TGCAGTGCTCAGCGGGGGGGCCGCTCCGGGGAGCTGTTTTTT.

The J gene is TRBJ2-3, the V gene TRBV7-2; TRBD1 agrees at 10 bases. V lost 5 bases and J lost 5; bases outside the gene matches: 1. The CDR3 extends over 13 amino acids. Germline V gives CDR1 SGHTA, CDR2 FQGNSA. As DNA, the CDR3 is TGTGCCAGCAGCGGGGACAGGGGAGATACGCAGTATTTT. It is translated as CASSGDRGDTQYF.

The chain is built from TRBV7-3 and TRBJ1-5; 9 bases agree with TRBD1. Germline values: CDR1 SGHTA, CDR2 FQGTGA. V lost 5 bases, J lost 0 bases, and 8 bases stayed unmatched. CDR3 length equals 17 residues. The CDR3 loop reads CASSPGQGVNSNQPQHF. The CDR3 DNA reads as TGTGCCAGCAGCCCGGGACAGGGAGTTAATAGCAATCAGCCCCAGCATTTT.

The chain has TRBV7-6 and TRBJ2-5, with 7 bases aligning to TRBD2. This CDR3 region has 17 residues. The germline V gene encodes CDR1 SGHVS and CDR2 FNYEAQ. The V gene end was trimmed by 1 base and the J gene end by 1 base; junction bases not matched to a gene: 9. DNA of the CDR3: TGTGCCAGCAGCTTAGTAGCTGGCGGGGGAACCCAAGAGACCCAGTACTTC. It is translated as CASSLVAGGGTQETQYF. Using reference TRBV7-6 and TRBJ2-5 for the parts outside the CDR3, the full variable domain is GAGVSQSPRYKVTKRGQDVALRCDPISGHVSLYWYRQALGQGPEFLTYFNYEAQQDKSGLPNDRFSAERPEGSISTLTIQRTEQRDSAMYRCASSLVAGGGTQETQYFGPGTRLLVL.

This chain connects TRBV6-6 to TRBJ1-2, with a tentative D call TRBD1 (6 bases). CDR1 and CDR2 (germline): MNHNY, SVGAGI (reference sequence). This CDR3 is 14 amino acids long. Trimming pared 6 bases from V and 8 bases from J, leaving 19 bases between. The CDR3 loop is CASSLKGGQDGYTF. CDR3 in DNA: TGTGCCAGCAGCTTAAAGGGGGGGCAGGACGGCTACACCTTC.

The chain carries TRBV6-5 and TRBJ1-5; unclear D gene. The CDR3 is 13 residues long. With 11 bases removed from V and 3 bases from J, the gap between germline ends came to 14 bases. Germline V lookup: CDR1 MNHEY, CDR2 SVGAGI. The DNA of the CDR3 is TGTGCCGTAGGGCGAGTGGTCAATCAGCCCCAGCATTTT. This sequence encodes CAVGRVVNQPQHF.

The chain recombines TRBV27 with TRBJ2-7; a possible D gene is TRBD2 (5 bases). Trimming removed 5 bases from V and 9 bases from J, with 20 bases in between. Germline V gene data show CDR1 as MNHEY and CDR2 as SMNVEV (reference sequence). This CDR3 is built from 14 residues. The CDR3 DNA sequence: TGTGCCAGCAGTAATTGGAGGTTGCGAGACGGGCAGTACTTC. Translating gives CASSNWRLRDGQYF.

This clonotype occurred a few times. V and J are TRBV12-3 or TRBV12-4 and TRBJ1-5; the D is unclear. Trimming pared 3 bases from V and 2 bases from J, leaving 8 bases between. CDR3 length: 14 residues. CDR3 amino acids: CASSLGIGNQPQHF. DNA for the CDR3: TGTGCCAGCAGTTTGGGGATAGGCAATCAGCCCCAGCATTTT.

The rearrangement uses TRBV28 and TRBJ1-2; maybe TRBD1 (5 bases). The germline gives CDR1 MDHEN, CDR2 SYDVKM. Trimming took off 5 bases at V and 8 bases at J, with 15 bases between the two ends. The CDR3 length is 13 residues. DNA for the CDR3: TGTGCCAGCAGTCGCGGGGGGGTCGGCGGCTACACCTTC. Protein sequence: CASSRGGVGGYTF.

This chain links TRBV7-8 with TRBJ1-4; D might be TRBD1 (5 bases). The CDR3 length is 16 residues. V was pared by 8 bases and J by 7 bases, with 23 bases between. Germline-derived CDR1 and CDR2 are SGHVS and FQNEAQ. Here the CDR3 reads CASRQSTWDSSEKLFF. CDR3 DNA: TGTGCCAGCCGCCAGTCCACGTGGGACTCAAGTGAAAAACTGTTTTTT. Full variable domain (missing parts from reference TRBV7-8 and TRBJ1-4): GAGVSQSPRYKVAKRGQDVALRCDPISGHVSLFWYQQALGQGPEFLTYFQNEAQLDKSGLPSDRFFAERPEGSVSTLKIQRTQQEDSAVYLCASRQSTWDSSEKLFFGSGTQLSVL.

This clonotype was detected a few times. V is TRBV29-1 and J is TRBJ2-4; D is possibly TRBD1 (6 bases). CDR1 SQVTM and CDR2 ANQGSEA come from the germline V gene. V lost 1 base, J lost 6 bases, and 7 bases lay in between. The CDR3 runs 12 residues. DNA of the CDR3: TGCAGCGTTGAAGGGGACACAAACATTCAGTACTTC. It encodes CSVEGDTNIQYF.

The chain couples TRBV18 to TRBJ2-3, with TRBD2 identical over 8 bases. The CDR3 covers 16 residues. Germline V lookup: CDR1 KGHSH, CDR2 LQKENI. V lost 1 base and J lost 4; bases outside the gene matches: 7. The CDR3 here is CASSPRQRETSDTQYF. CDR3 sequence (DNA): TGTGCCAGCTCACCACGCCAGCGGGAGACCTCAGATACGCAGTATTTT.

V is TRBV11-2 and J is TRBJ2-1; D is uncertain. CDR1 and CDR2 (germline): SGHAT, FQNNGV. The CDR3 is 13 amino acids. V lost 5 bases and J lost 6, with 11 bases in between. The DNA of the CDR3 is TGTGCCAGCAGCCCAAATTACTCCAATGAGCAGTTCTTC. This encodes CASSPNYSNEQFF.

The chain carries TRBV27 and TRBJ1-5; D perhaps matches TRBD1 (5 bases). V shed 9 bases and J shed 5 bases, with 11 bases lying between them. This CDR3 contains 12 residues. CDR1 MNHEY and CDR2 SMNVEV come from the germline V gene (reference sequence). CDR3 DNA: TGTGCCAGGAGGGGAAGTCATCAGCCCCAGCATTTT. Encoded protein: CARRGSHQPQHF.

The rearrangement joins TRBV24-1 to TRBJ2-5; 10 nucleotides match TRBD2. Looked up from germline, CDR1 is KGHDR and CDR2 is SFDVKD. Trimming removed 3 bases from V and 4 bases from J; junction bases left unmatched: 13. This CDR3 is 18 amino acids long. This chain's CDR3 is CATSDLGLGVAGGETQYF. The CDR3 DNA reads as TGTGCCACCAGTGATCTTGGTTTGGGGGTAGCGGGAGGAGAGACCCAGTACTTC.

The chain uses TRBV9 and TRBJ2-7; no reliable D call. Germline V gives CDR1 SGDLS, CDR2 YYNGEE. V lost 0 bases, J lost 6 bases, and 7 bases lay in between. This CDR3 comprises 12 residues. The CDR3 here is CASSVGASEQYF. Written as DNA, the CDR3 is TGTGCCAGCAGCGTAGGGGCAAGCGAGCAGTACTTC.

This chain joins TRBV7-2 and TRBJ2-6; the match to TRBD1 covers 9 bases. V gave up 5 bases and J gave up 3 bases; unmatched junction bases: 8. This CDR3 comprises 17 residues. The germline CDR1 and CDR2 sequences are SGHTA and FQGNSA. The CDR3 nucleotides read TGTGCCAGCAGCCTACAGACAGGGGGAATTGGGGCCAACGTCCTGACTTTC. The encoded protein is CASSLQTGGIGANVLTF.

This sequence joins TRBV29-1 and TRBJ1-1; D gene unclear. The V and J ends lost 4 bases and 7 bases respectively, with 13 bases between them. Germline V CDR1 and CDR2: SQVTM, ANQGSEA. CDR3 length: 12 amino acids. CDR3 in DNA: TGCAGCGTTGTCGAGAGAAATGTTGAAGCTTTCTTT. Its translation is CSVVERNVEAFF. The variable domain in full, with the rest retrieved from reference TRBV29-1 and TRBJ1-1, is SAVISQKPSRDICQRGTSLTIQCQVDSQVTMMFWYRQQPGQSLTLIATANQGSEATYESGFVIDKFPISRPNLTFSTLTVSNMSPEDSSIYLCSVVERNVEAFFGQGTRLTVV.

This clonotype was counted a single time. The chain has TRBV7-2 and TRBJ2-3, with TRBD2 matching 9 bases. Trimming cost V 3 bases and J 4 bases; bases outside gene matches: 14. Germline CDR1 reads SGHTA; CDR2 reads FQGNSA. There are 18 residues in the CDR3. The CDR3 bases are TGTGCCAGCAGCTTGGGGGGGCGGCGGGGGGGCTCGTCAGATACGCAGTATTTT. Amino acids: CASSLGGRRGGSSDTQYF.

This sequence joins TRBV28 and TRBJ1-2; 8 positions match TRBD1. V lost 1 base to trimming and J lost 5 bases; unmatched junction nucleotides: 12. Germline values: CDR1 MDHEN, CDR2 SYDVKM. This CDR3 is 17 amino acids long. In nucleotides, the CDR3 is TGTGCCAGCAGTTTATCGGCGGCAGGGGGCAGTAGTTATGGCTACACCTTC. It is translated as CASSLSAAGGSSYGYTF.

The chain carries TRBV19 and TRBJ2-7, with D possibly TRBD2 on 6 matching bases. Germline values: CDR1 LNHDA, CDR2 SQIVND (reference sequence). With 3 bases removed from V and 1 base from J, the gap between germline ends came to 13 bases. The CDR3 extends over 15 amino acids. This CDR3 is CASSIPPSGSYEQYF. The CDR3 DNA is TGTGCCAGTAGTATCCCTCCCAGCGGGTCCTACGAGCAGTACTTC. The variable domain in full, completed from reference TRBV19 and TRBJ2-7, reads DGGITQSPKYLFRKEGQNVTLSCEQNLNHDAMYWYRQDPGQGLRLIYYSQIVNDFQKGDIAEGYSVSREKKESFPLTVTSAQKNPTAFYLCASSIPPSGSYEQYFGPGTRLTVT.

This clonotype was observed a few times. The V gene is TRBV7-2, the J gene TRBJ2-5, with TRBD1 identical over 7 bases. After removal of 5 bases from V and 3 bases from J, the junction contained 3 bases not matched to a gene. From germline, CDR1 is SGHTA and CDR2 FQGNSA. The CDR3 spans 13 residues. The chain's CDR3 is CASSTGTEETQYF. CDR3 in DNA: TGTGCCAGCAGCACCGGGACAGAAGAGACCCAGTACTTC.

The V gene is TRBV28, the J gene TRBJ2-7; 8 bases line up with TRBD2. Germline CDR1 MDHEN, CDR2 SYDVKM. Trimming took 6 bases from V and 2 from J; bases not matched to a gene: 9. The CDR3 is made up of 15 amino acids. As DNA, the CDR3 is TGTGCCAGCAGCGGGAGGGGAGGCCGGACCTACGAGCAGTACTTC. Translated: CASSGRGGRTYEQYF.

The chain is built from TRBV30 and TRBJ1-2; D ambiguous. V was cut by 5 bases and J by 4 bases, with 17 bases left in between. Germline loops: CDR1 GTSNPN, CDR2 SVGIG (reference sequence). CDR3 length: 14 amino acids. For the CDR3, the DNA is TGTGCCTGGTGGACGGTAGGCCTTTTCTATGGCTACACCTTC. Translating it yields CAWWTVGLFYGYTF.

V and J are TRBV28 and TRBJ2-7, with 7 bases that match TRBD1. This CDR3 contains 14 residues. The V gene's germline CDR1 is MDHEN and CDR2 SYDVKM. With 5 bases clipped from V and 5 bases from J, the junction kept 9 bases outside the gene matches. The CDR3 DNA follows: TGTGCCAGCAGTAACCAACAGGGGCTCGACGAGCAGTACTTC. It codes for CASSNQQGLDEQYF.

The V call is TRBV29-1, the J call TRBJ2-1; 10 bases fit TRBD2. This CDR3 is 12 amino acids long. Germline-derived CDR1 and CDR2 are SQVTM and ANQGSEA. Trimming cost V 3 bases and J 7 bases; bases outside gene matches: 0. CDR3 sequence reads: CSVETSGNEQFF. The CDR3 coding sequence is TGCAGCGTTGAGACTAGCGGGAATGAGCAGTTCTTC.

V is TRBV13 and J is TRBJ2-3; D ambiguous. Germline V gene data show CDR1 as PRHDT and CDR2 as FYEKMQ (reference sequence). Trimming removed 5 bases at V and 5 bases at J, with 17 bases between. The CDR3 totals 15 residues. The CDR3: CASSRRAPRGDTQYF. CDR3 nucleotide sequence: TGTGCCAGCAGCCGCCGGGCCCCACGTGGAGATACGCAGTATTTT.

The gene calls are TRBV29-1 and TRBJ2-7; D uncertain. Germline V gene sequence: CDR1 SQVTM, CDR2 ANQGSEA. Trimming removed 0 bases at V and 5 bases at J, with 5 bases between. This CDR3 is 11 amino acids long. The CDR3 loop reads CSVEDHDEQYF. CDR3 nucleotide sequence: TGCAGCGTTGAAGATCACGACGAGCAGTACTTC.